This T cell receptor (beta chain) was captured by sequencing in a study of radiation and T cells in renal cell carcinoma. The CDR3 covers 13 residues. Per germline, CDR1 SNHLY and CDR2 FYNNEI. V lost 0 bases and J lost 8, with 10 bases in between. Time point here: baseline pretreatment blood. Treatment indicated: 15 Gy SBRT to primary tumor, nephrectomy 4 weeks later. Blood was sampled at baseline, 2 weeks and 4 weeks after SBRT. The patient's renal cell carcinoma had clear cell pathology. The table came from immunoSEQ multiplex PCR; TCRdb's copy has only in-frame clones and leaves some out. The sample shows 110,000 to 150,000 clones, more than 70% of them seen only once.

The genes are TRBV2 and TRBJ1-1, with TRBD1 as a possible D gene (6 bases). The clonotype was recovered from a woman between 50 and 59 years old with renal cell carcinoma. The sequences come from blood, collected from a patient whose treatment included radiotherapy and nephrectomy. The DNA for the CDR3 is TGTGCCAGCAGTGAAGCGCGAGGGGGAGAAGCTTTCTTT. Protein sequence: CASSEARGGEAFF.